This T cell receptor (beta chain) was found in a study of Ad26.COV2.S vaccination and SARS-CoV-2 variants. Of note for this clone: The sample carries other DNA sequences with the same CDR3.

The sample's treatment: some 19 received Ad26.COV2.S at low or high dose, single or two shots; about 5 received placebo; per-sample allocation not given. Sampling was done on day 63 after the first vaccine or placebo injection. Assay: immunoSEQ multiplex PCR; the TCRdb copy retains only in-frame clones and omits some. The profile covers about 330,000 clones, with 85% to 90% appearing a single time and over 5% taken by the ten largest. CDR1 is SGDLS and CDR2 is YYNGEE in the germline V gene. The V and J ends lost 2 bases and 5 bases, in that order; junction bases with no gene match: 5. CDR3 length: 15 amino acids.

The sequence derives from a person between 18 and 65 years old who received the Ad26.COV2.S COVID-19 vaccine or a placebo. The sequences come from peripheral blood, collected in a trial of Ad26.COV2.S vaccine versus placebo. The chain recombines TRBV9 with TRBJ2-2, with 8 bases identical to TRBD1. The CDR3 here is CASSVSGGATGELFF. The CDR3 nucleotides are TGTGCCAGCAGCGTCTCAGGGGGCGCGACCGGGGAGCTGTTTTTT.